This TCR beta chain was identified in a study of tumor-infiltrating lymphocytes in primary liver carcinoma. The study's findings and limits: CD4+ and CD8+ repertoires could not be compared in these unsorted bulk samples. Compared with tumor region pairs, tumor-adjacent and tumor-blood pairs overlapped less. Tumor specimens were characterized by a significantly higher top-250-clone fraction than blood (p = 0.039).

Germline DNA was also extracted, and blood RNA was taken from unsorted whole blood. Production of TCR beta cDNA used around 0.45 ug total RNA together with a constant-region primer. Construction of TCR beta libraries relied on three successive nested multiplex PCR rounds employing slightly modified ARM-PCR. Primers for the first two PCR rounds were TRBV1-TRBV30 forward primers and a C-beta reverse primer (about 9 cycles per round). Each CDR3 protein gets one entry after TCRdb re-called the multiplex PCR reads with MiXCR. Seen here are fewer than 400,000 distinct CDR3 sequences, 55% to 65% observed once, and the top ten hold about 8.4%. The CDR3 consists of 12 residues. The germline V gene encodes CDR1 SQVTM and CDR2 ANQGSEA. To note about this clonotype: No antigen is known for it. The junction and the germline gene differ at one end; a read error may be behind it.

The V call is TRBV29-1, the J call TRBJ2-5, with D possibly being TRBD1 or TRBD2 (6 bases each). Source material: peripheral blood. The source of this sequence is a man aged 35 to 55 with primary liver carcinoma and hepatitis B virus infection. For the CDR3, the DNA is TGCCGCGTTGGGGGGCGGAGAGAGCCCCAGTACTTC. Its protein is CRVGGRREPQYF.